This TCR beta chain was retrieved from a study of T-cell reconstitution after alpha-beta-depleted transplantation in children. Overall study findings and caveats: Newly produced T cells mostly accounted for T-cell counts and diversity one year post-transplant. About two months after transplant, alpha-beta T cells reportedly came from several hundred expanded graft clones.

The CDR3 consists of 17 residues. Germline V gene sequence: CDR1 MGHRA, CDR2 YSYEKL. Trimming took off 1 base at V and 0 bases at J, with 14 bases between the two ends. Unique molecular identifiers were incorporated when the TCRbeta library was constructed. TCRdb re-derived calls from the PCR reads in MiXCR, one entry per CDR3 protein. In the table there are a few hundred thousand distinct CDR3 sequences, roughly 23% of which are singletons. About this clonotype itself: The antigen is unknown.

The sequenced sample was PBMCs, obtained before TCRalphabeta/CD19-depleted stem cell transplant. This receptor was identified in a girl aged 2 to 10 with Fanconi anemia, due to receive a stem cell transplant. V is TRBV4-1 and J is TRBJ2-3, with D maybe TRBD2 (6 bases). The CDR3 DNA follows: TGCGCCAGCAGCCAAGCGGGGGACCGGAGTAGCACAGATACGCAGTATTTT. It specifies CASSQAGDRSSTDTQYF.